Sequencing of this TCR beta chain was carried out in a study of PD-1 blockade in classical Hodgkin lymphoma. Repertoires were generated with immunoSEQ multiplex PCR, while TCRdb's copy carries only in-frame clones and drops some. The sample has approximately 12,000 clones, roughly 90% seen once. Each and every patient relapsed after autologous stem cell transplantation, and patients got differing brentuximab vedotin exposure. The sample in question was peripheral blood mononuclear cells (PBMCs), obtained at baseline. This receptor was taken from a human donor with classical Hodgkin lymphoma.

CDR3 sequence (DNA): TGTGCCAGCAGCGTAGCACTAGCGGTAAGCTCCTACAATGAGCAGTTCTTC. Encoded protein: CASSVALAVSSYNEQFF. This chain joins TRBV9 and TRBJ2-1; 8 bases map to TRBD2. Germline CDR1 and CDR2: SGDLS and YYNGEE. The CDR3 has 17 residues. Trimming took 0 bases from V and 0 from J; bases not matched to a gene: 5.